The 4 T cell receptor beta chains below all came from one sample that was sequenced in a study of regulatory T cells in long-lasting Graves disease. HTBI primers from iRepertoire and Arm-PCR of CDR3 regions yielded the TCR beta libraries. Each CDR3 protein is one row after TCRdb ran MiXCR on the multiplex PCR reads. The sample has approximately 400,000 distinct CDR3 sequences, more than 13% seen once. Time point reported: newly diagnosed GD, antithyroid drugs for less than 3 months. After RNA was extracted from PBMCs, the TCR library was made from it. This sample also belongs to another study, concerning T cells in Graves' hyperthyroidism and ophthalmopathy.

This specimen consisted of peripheral blood mononuclear cells (PBMCs), obtained at new diagnosis, from a patient treated with antithyroid drugs. Receptor source: a woman aged 25 to 39 with Graves disease.

This clonotype was seen a few times. J is TRBJ2-1 and V is TRBV7-3, with TRBD2 matching over 7 bases. TRBJ2-5 matches the DNA end more closely, so the J call is doubtful. CDR3 length equals 14 residues. The germline gives CDR1 SGHTA, CDR2 FQGTGA. DNA of the CDR3: TGTGCCAGCAGCTCGGGGGGAATTCAAGAGACCCAGTACTTC. This codes for CASSSGGIQETQYF.

V gene TRBV4-1 combines with J gene TRBJ1-4, with D tentatively TRBD1 (6 bases). V was shortened by 3 bases and J by 1 base, with 9 bases between the two germline ends. The CDR3 is made up of 15 amino acids. In germline, CDR1 is MGHRA, CDR2 YSYEKL. CDR3 loop: CASSQSRGTNEKLFF. As DNA, the CDR3 is TGCGCCAGCAGCCAGTCCAGGGGAACTAATGAAAAACTGTTTTTT.

The gene calls are TRBV12-3 or TRBV12-4 and TRBJ1-2; no definite D call. CDR3 length: 15 residues. V was cut by 3 bases and J by 5 bases, with 16 bases left in between. The CDR3 protein is CASSFGRPWSYGYTF. CDR3 DNA sequence: TGTGCCAGCAGTTTCGGCCGTCCTTGGAGTTATGGCTACACCTTC.

The V and J genes are TRBV30 and TRBJ1-2; the D gene is possibly TRBD1 (5 bases). This CDR3 contains 14 residues. CDR1 and CDR2 from the germline V gene are GTSNPN and SVGIG (reference sequence). V was cut by 3 bases and J by 8 bases, with 19 bases left in between. The DNA of the CDR3 is TGTGCCTGGAGAGTCCCGGGAACAGGACCCGGCTACACCTTC. Its translation is CAWRVPGTGPGYTF.